The 20 T cell receptor beta chains presented below share a single source sample, sequenced in a study of CD8 T cell repertoires and HIV-1 epitope variants. TCRdb's copy holds only in-frame clones and misses some; the assay was immunoSEQ multiplex PCR. The profile shows some 5,700 clones, roughly 60% of them singletons. For these TCRs, the target antigens are not known. The sequencing input was cultured CD8+ T cells derived from PBMCs. All receptors derive from a male donor with HIV.

J is TRBJ1-2 and V is TRBV27; D remains unclear. V was pared by 6 bases and J by 5 bases, with 19 bases between. The CDR3 contains 15 residues. Germline values: CDR1 MNHEY, CDR2 SMNVEV (reference sequence). Here the CDR3 DNA reads TGTGCCAGCAGCTTCTACCCGACCGAACGATATGGCTACACCTTC. Translating it yields CASSFYPTERYGYTF.

The rearrangement uses TRBV27 and TRBJ1-2; perhaps TRBD1 as D (5 bases). Trimming took off 7 bases at V and 11 bases at J, with 23 bases between the two ends. CDR1 is MNHEY and CDR2 is SMNVEV in the germline V gene (reference sequence). The CDR3 runs 14 residues. In DNA, the CDR3 is TGTGCCAGCACCCCTACGGGGGTGGGAAGCGGGTACACCTTC. This translates into CASTPTGVGSGYTF.

V and J are TRBV9 and TRBJ2-3; D is unresolved. The CDR3 loop spans 16 amino acids. Trimming stripped 3 bases from V and 5 bases from J, with 19 bases between. Germline-derived CDR1 and CDR2 are SGDLS and YYNGEE. The CDR3 nucleotides read TGTGCCAGCAGCGCCAATAAGCTCATGCCGGAAGATACGCAGTATTTT. Translation: CASSANKLMPEDTQYF.

This chain joins TRBV6-6 and TRBJ1-1; maybe TRBD1 (5 bases). V dropped 6 bases and J dropped 3 bases, with 11 bases sitting between them. The CDR3 has 13 residues. Germline V CDR1 and CDR2: MNHNY, SVGAGI (reference sequence). The CDR3 DNA is TGTGCCAGCAGAGAGGGGAGGGACACTGAAGCTTTCTTT. Translated: CASREGRDTEAFF.

The chain links TRBV7-2 to TRBJ2-7; 7 nucleotides agree with TRBD1. This CDR3 is built from 16 residues. V trimming: 4 bases; J trimming: 1 base; junction bases outside the gene matches: 10. Germline loops: CDR1 SGHTA, CDR2 FQGNSA. CDR3 in DNA: TGTGCCAGCAGCTCGCGATCCGGGACAGCATCCTACGAGCAGTACTTC. Translation gives CASSSRSGTASYEQYF.

The rearrangement links TRBV6-5 to TRBJ2-1; 8 nucleotides match TRBD2. Germline V gene sequence: CDR1 MNHEY, CDR2 SVGAGI. Trimming took 6 bases from V and 12 from J; bases not matched to a gene: 7. CDR3 length equals 12 residues. CDR3 sequence (DNA): TGTGCCAGCAGAGAGCGGGAGCTCGGGCAGTTCTTC. Translating it yields CASRERELGQFF.

The chain carries TRBV5-6 and TRBJ2-1; D is undetermined. The CDR3 is made up of 13 amino acids. V lost 0 bases, J lost 5 bases, and 6 bases lay in between. From germline, CDR1 is SGHDT and CDR2 YYEEEE. As DNA, the CDR3 is TGTGCCAGCAGCTTGGGGCAGCACAATGAGCAGTTCTTC. Translating it yields CASSLGQHNEQFF.

The chain is built from TRBV4-1 and TRBJ2-7, with D possibly being TRBD1 or TRBD2 (6 bases each). Trimming removed 4 bases at V and 5 bases at J, with 15 bases between. Looked up from germline, CDR1 is MGHRA and CDR2 is YSYEKL. The CDR3 covers 14 residues. CDR3 in DNA: TGCGCCAGCAGCCGAGGGGGGCTAGCTGACGAGCAGTACTTC. Translating gives CASSRGGLADEQYF.

This chain links TRBV10-2 with TRBJ1-6, with D tentatively TRBD1 (5 bases). Germline V gene lookup returns CDR1 WSHSY and CDR2 SAAADI. The V gene lost 2 bases and the J gene lost 13 bases, with 15 bases spanning the gap. This CDR3 is built from 14 residues. CDR3 bases: TGCGCCAGCAGTGAGGCCGGGGGAGAGGCGCCCCTCCACTTT. Translation gives CASSEAGGEAPLHF.

This clone has only a few counts. The chain links TRBV28 to TRBJ2-7; TRBD2 is a possible D gene (5 bases). Germline CDR1 and CDR2: MDHEN and SYDVKM. Trimming shortened V by 2 bases and J by 2 bases, and 13 bases separated the two germline ends. CDR3 length: 15 amino acids. CDR3: CASSLEGQSPYEQYF. The DNA for the CDR3 is TGTGCCAGCAGTTTAGAGGGCCAGTCCCCCTACGAGCAGTACTTC.

This clone came up a few times. CDR3 sequence: CASSPLGGQGNSPLHF. Written as DNA, the CDR3 is TGTGCCAGCAGCCCGCTGGGGGGGCAAGGGAATTCACCCCTCCACTTT. J is TRBJ1-6 and V is TRBV9; D might be TRBD1 (6 bases). Per germline, CDR1 SGDLS and CDR2 YYNGEE. This CDR3 is 16 amino acids long. V gave up 4 bases and J gave up 7 bases, with 18 bases separating them.

This rearrangement joins TRBV15 to TRBJ1-1, with TRBD1 matching 8 bases. This CDR3 contains 13 residues. V was clipped by 1 base and J by 7 bases; unmatched bases: 2. Germline V gene lookup returns CDR1 LNHNV and CDR2 YYDKDF (reference sequence). CDR3: CATSRAGGLEAFF. CDR3 DNA: TGTGCCACCAGCAGAGCAGGGGGCCTTGAAGCTTTCTTT. Complete variable domain (other parts from reference TRBV15 and TRBJ1-1): DAMVIQNPRYQVTQFGKPVTLSCSQTLNHNVMYWYQQKSSQAPKLLFHYYDKDFNNEADTPDNFQSRRPNTSFCFLDIRSPGLGDTAMYLCATSRAGGLEAFFGQGTRLTVV.

A remark on this clone: Sequence at one end of the junction differs from germline and may be a read error. The rearrangement links TRBV18 to TRBJ2-4; D uncertain. The CDR3 is 13 amino acids. Germline V gene sequence: CDR1 KGHSH, CDR2 LQKENI. CDR3 DNA: TGTGCCAGCTCACCATTGGCCAGAAACATTCAGTACTTC. Its protein is CASSPLARNIQYF.

V usage is TRBV6-5 and J usage is TRBJ1-1, with unresolved D. Trimming took 2 bases from V and 8 from J, leaving 15 bases between them. Germline CDR1 MNHEY, CDR2 SVGAGI. The CDR3 loop spans 14 amino acids. For the CDR3, the DNA is TGTGCCAGCAGTTACGGGCTAGGCGGGGTCGAAGCTTTCTTT. It encodes CASSYGLGGVEAFF.

The chain carries TRBV19 and TRBJ1-5; weak D call: TRBD1 (6 bases). The CDR3 runs to 14 residues. The V end lost 3 bases, the J end lost 6 bases, and 12 bases lay between the germline ends. Germline V gives CDR1 LNHDA, CDR2 SQIVND (reference sequence). The CDR3 spells CASSIQGSIQPQHF. Written as DNA, the CDR3 is TGTGCCAGTAGTATTCAGGGGTCAATTCAGCCCCAGCATTTT.

V usage is TRBV28 and J usage is TRBJ1-4; D is uncertain. Looked up from germline, CDR1 is MDHEN and CDR2 is SYDVKM. The CDR3 totals 14 residues. V shed 3 bases and J shed 4 bases, with 9 bases lying between them. Here the CDR3 reads CASSFRRINEKLFF. Here the CDR3 DNA reads TGTGCCAGCAGTTTTCGCCGGATTAATGAAAAACTGTTTTTT.

This sequence joins TRBV7-2 and TRBJ2-7; TRBD2 agrees at 10 bases. CDR1 and CDR2 (germline): SGHTA, FQGNSA. J lost 4 bases, V lost 4 bases, and 7 bases had no gene match. This CDR3 is 15 amino acids long. The DNA for the CDR3 is TGTGCCAGCAGCTCCAGGGGGGGACTAGCGTACGAGCAGTACTTC. It specifies CASSSRGGLAYEQYF.

The chain combines TRBV6-6 with TRBJ1-3; D is perhaps TRBD1 (5 bases). V lost 5 bases and J 4 bases, leaving 18 bases between the germline ends. Looked up from germline, CDR1 is MNHNY and CDR2 is SVGAGI (reference sequence). The CDR3 contains 16 residues. The CDR3 protein is CASSATVSGTGNTIYF. CDR3 nucleotides: TGTGCCAGCAGTGCTACGGTATCGGGGACCGGAAACACCATATATTTT.

The chain employs TRBV7-9 and TRBJ2-2; 7 bases line up with TRBD2. From germline, CDR1 is SEHNR and CDR2 FQNEAQ (reference sequence). Trimming removed 6 bases from V and 0 bases from J; junction bases left unmatched: 4. This CDR3 contains 15 residues. The CDR3 coding sequence is TGTGCCAGCAGACCCGGACTAGCGAACACCGGGGAGCTGTTTTTT. Amino acids: CASRPGLANTGELFF.

In DNA, the CDR3 is TGTGCCAGCAGACTGACAGGGAACTATGGCTACACCTTC. It is translated as CASRLTGNYGYTF. The V call is TRBV25-1, the J call TRBJ1-2; 7 bases map to TRBD1. The CDR3 is made up of 13 amino acids. Germline CDR1 and CDR2: MGHDK and SYGVNS. Trimming took 6 bases from V and 2 from J; bases not matched to a gene: 3.